This T cell receptor beta chain was observed in a study of T cell responses to AZD1222 COVID-19 vaccine. Study-wide results and limits: A rise in Spike-specific TCR breadth and depth followed two AZD1222 doses.

V dropped 0 bases and J dropped 5; count of bases not matched to a gene: 2. The germline CDR1 and CDR2 sequences are SGHRS and YFSETQ. This CDR3 has 15 residues. A word on this clone: Its antigen is still unknown.

Assay used: immunoSEQ multiplex PCR; TCRdb lists only in-frame clones, some missing. This repertoire shows about 8,000 clones, around 87% found once; its top ten account for 7% to 7.5%. This clonotype originated in an adult who received the AZD1222 COVID-19 vaccine. The material was peripheral blood, obtained 28 days after the second AZD1222 dose. This rearrangement joins TRBV5-1 to TRBJ1-2; 12 positions match TRBD1. CDR3 nucleotide sequence: TGCGCCAGCAGCTTGGAGGGACAGGGGGCATATGGCTACACCTTC. It specifies CASSLEGQGAYGYTF.